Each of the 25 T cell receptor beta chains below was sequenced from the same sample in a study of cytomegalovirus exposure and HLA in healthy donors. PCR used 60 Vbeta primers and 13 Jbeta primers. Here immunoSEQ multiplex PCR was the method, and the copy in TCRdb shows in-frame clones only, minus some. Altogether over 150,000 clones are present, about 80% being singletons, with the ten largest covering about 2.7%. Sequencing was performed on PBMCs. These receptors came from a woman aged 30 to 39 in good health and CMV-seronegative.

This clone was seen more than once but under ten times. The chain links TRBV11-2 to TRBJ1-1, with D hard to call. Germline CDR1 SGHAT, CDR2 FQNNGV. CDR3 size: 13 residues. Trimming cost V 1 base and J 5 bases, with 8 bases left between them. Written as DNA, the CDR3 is TGTGCCAGCAGCTTAGGGAGGGTAACTGAAGCTTTCTTT. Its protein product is CASSLGRVTEAFF.

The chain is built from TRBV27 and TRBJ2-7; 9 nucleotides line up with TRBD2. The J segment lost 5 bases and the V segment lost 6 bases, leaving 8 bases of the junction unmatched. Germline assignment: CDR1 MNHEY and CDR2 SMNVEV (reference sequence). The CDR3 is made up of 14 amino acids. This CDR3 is CASSGGRASNEQYF. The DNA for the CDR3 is TGTGCCAGCAGCGGCGGGAGGGCCTCAAACGAGCAGTACTTC.

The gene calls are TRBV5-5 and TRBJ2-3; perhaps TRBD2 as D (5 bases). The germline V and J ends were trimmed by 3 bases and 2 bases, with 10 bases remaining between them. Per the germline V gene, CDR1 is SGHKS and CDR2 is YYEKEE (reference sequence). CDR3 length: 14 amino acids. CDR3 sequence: CASSSSPHTDTQYF. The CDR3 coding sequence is TGTGCCAGCAGCTCTAGCCCACACACAGATACGCAGTATTTT.

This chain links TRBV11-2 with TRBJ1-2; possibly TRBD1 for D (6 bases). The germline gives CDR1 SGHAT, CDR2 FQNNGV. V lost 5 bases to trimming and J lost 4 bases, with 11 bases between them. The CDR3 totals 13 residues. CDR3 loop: CASSPGQIYGYTF. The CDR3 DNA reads TGTGCCAGCAGCCCTGGACAGATCTATGGCTACACCTTC. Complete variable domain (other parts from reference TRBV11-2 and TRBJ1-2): EAGVAQSPRYKIIEKRQSVAFWCNPISGHATLYWYQQILGQGPKLLIQFQNNGVVDDSQLPKDRFSAERLKGVDSTLKIQPAKLEDSAVYLCASSPGQIYGYTFGSGTRLTVV.

Written as DNA, the CDR3 is TGTGCCAGCAGCGCTACAGGGGTATTCAACGAGCAGTACTTC. It codes for CASSATGVFNEQYF. The chain combines TRBV7-9 with TRBJ2-7; 7 bases agree with TRBD1. The CDR3 is 14 amino acids. Germline lookup yields CDR1 SEHNR and CDR2 FQNEAQ (reference sequence). With V trimmed by 5 bases and J by 5 bases, 9 bases remained unmatched.

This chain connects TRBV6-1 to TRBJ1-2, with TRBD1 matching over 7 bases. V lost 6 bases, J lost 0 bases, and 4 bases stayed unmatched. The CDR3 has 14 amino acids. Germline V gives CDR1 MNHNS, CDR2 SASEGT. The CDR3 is CASSRDSANYGYTF. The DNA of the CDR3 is TGTGCCAGCAGCCGGGACAGTGCTAACTATGGCTACACCTTC.

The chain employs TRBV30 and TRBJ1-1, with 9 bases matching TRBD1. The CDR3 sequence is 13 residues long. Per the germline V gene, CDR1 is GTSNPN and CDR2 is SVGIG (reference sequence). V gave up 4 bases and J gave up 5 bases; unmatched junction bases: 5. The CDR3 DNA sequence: TGTGCCTGGAAGTACAGGGGGCCGACTGAAGCTTTCTTT. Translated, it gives CAWKYRGPTEAFF.

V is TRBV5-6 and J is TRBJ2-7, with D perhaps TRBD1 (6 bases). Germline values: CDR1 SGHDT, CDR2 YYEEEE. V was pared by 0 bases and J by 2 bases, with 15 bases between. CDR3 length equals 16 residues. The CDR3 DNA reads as TGTGCCAGCAGCTTGGGTCCGCCAGGGGAACCCTACGAGCAGTACTTC. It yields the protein CASSLGPPGEPYEQYF.

CDR3 in DNA: TGTGCCAGCAGTTTTAGCAGGGGGGAAGAGACCCAGTACTTC. This encodes CASSFSRGEETQYF. The rearrangement links TRBV2 to TRBJ2-5; D may be TRBD1 (7 bases). Trimming took 5 bases from V and 3 from J, leaving 13 bases between them. The germline V gene encodes CDR1 SNHLY and CDR2 FYNNEI. CDR3 size: 14 residues.

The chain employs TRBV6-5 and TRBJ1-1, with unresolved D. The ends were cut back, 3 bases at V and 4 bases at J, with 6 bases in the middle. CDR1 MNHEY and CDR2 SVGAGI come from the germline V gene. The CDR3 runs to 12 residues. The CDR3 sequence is CASSYGSTEAFF. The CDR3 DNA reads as TGTGCCAGCAGTTATGGGAGCACTGAAGCTTTCTTT.

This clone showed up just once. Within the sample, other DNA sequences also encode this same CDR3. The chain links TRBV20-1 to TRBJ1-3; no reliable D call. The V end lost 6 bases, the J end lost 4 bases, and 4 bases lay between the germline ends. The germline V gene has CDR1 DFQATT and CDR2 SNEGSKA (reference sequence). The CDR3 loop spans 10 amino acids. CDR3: CSALGNTIYF. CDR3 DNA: TGCAGTGCCTTAGGAAACACCATATATTTT.

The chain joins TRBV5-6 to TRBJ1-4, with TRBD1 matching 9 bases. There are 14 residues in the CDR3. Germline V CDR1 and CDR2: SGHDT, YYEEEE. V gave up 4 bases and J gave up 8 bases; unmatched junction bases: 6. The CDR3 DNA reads TGTGCCAGCAGCCCGGACAGGGGCAGGGAAAAACTGTTTTTT. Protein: CASSPDRGREKLFF.

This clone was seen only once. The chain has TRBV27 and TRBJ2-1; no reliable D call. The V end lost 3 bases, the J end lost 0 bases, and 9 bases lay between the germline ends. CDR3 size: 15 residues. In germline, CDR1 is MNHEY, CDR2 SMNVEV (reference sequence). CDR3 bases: TGTGCCAGCAGTTTCCTATCATACTCCTACAATGAGCAGTTCTTC. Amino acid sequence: CASSFLSYSYNEQFF.

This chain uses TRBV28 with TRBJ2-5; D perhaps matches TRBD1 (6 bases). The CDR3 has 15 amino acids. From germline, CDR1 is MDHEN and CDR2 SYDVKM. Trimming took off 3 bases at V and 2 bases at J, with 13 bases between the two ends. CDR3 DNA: TGTGCCAGCAGTTTTATCCGGGACATACAAGAGACCCAGTACTTC. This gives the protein CASSFIRDIQETQYF.

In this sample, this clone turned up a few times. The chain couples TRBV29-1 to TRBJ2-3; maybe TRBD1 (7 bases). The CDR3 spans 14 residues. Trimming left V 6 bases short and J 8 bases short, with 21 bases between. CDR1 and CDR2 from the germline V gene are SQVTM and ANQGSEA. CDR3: CSVDAGGSGRTQYF. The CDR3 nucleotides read TGCAGCGTCGACGCAGGGGGGAGTGGACGTACGCAGTATTTT.

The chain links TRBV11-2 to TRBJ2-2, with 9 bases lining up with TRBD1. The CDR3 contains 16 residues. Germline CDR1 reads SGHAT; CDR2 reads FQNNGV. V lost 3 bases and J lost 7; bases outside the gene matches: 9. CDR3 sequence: CASSFLPGTGIGELFF. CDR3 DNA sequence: TGTGCCAGCAGCTTCCTTCCCGGGACAGGGATCGGGGAGCTGTTTTTT.

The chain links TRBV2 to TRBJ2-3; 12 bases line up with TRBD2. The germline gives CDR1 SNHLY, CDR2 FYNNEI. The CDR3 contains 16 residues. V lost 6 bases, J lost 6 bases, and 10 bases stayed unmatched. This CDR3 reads CASSLGLAGTHDTQYF. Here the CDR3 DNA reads TGTGCCAGCAGCCTCGGACTAGCGGGGACCCACGATACGCAGTATTTT. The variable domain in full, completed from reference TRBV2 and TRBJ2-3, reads EPEVTQTPSHQVTQMGQEVILRCVPISNHLYFYWYRQILGQKVEFLVSFYNNEISEKSEIFDDQFSVERPDGSNFTLKIRSTKLEDSAMYFCASSLGLAGTHDTQYFGPGTRLTVL.

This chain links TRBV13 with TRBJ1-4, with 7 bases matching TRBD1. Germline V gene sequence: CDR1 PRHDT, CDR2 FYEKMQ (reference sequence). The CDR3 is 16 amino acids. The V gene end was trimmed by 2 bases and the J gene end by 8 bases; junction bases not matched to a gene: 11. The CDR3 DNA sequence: TGTGCCAGCAGCTTAAGAGGGGGCGCGGGCTGGGAAAAACTGTTTTTT. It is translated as CASSLRGGAGWEKLFF.

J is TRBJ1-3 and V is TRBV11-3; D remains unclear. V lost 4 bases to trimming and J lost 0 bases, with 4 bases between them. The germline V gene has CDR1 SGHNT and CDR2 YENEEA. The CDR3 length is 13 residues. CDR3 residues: CASSSSSGNTIYF. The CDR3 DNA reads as TGTGCCAGCAGCTCGAGCTCTGGAAACACCATATATTTT.

The CDR3 reads CASSYRTEPGEQYF. The DNA of the CDR3 is TGTGCCAGCAGTTACCGGACAGAACCGGGCGAGCAGTACTTC. The chain couples TRBV6-6 to TRBJ2-7; possibly TRBD1 for D (6 bases). Germline CDR1 reads MNHNY; CDR2 reads SVGAGI (reference sequence). The CDR3 spans 14 residues. V lost 2 bases and J lost 6, with 14 bases in between.

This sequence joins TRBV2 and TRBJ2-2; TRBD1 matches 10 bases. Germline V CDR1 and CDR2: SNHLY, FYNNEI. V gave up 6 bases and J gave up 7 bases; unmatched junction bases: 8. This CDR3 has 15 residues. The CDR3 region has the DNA TGTGCCAGCAGGTCGACAGGGGGCTACGTCGGGGAGCTGTTTTTT. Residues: CASRSTGGYVGELFF.

CDR3 nucleotide sequence: TGTGCCAGCAGCTTAGATTGGACTGGCACTAGCACAGATACGCAGTATTTT. It specifies CASSLDWTGTSTDTQYF. The V call is TRBV11-2, the J call TRBJ2-3; tentative D call: TRBD2 (5 bases). Trimming cost V 0 bases and J 0 bases, with 13 bases left between them. Germline loops: CDR1 SGHAT, CDR2 FQNNGV. This CDR3 is built from 17 residues.

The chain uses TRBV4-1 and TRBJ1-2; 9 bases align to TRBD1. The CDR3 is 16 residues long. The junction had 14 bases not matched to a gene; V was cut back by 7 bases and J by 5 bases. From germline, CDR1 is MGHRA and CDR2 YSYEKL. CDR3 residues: CASTPTGGPGSYGYTF. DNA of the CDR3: TGCGCCAGCACCCCGACAGGGGGTCCAGGGTCGTATGGCTACACCTTC.

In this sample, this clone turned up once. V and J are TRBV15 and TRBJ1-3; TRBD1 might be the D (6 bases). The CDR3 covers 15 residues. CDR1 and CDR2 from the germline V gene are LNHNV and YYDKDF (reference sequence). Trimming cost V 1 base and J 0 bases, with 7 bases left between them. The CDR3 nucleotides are TGTGCCACCAGCAGAGGGGACAACTCTGGAAACACCATATATTTT. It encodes CATSRGDNSGNTIYF.

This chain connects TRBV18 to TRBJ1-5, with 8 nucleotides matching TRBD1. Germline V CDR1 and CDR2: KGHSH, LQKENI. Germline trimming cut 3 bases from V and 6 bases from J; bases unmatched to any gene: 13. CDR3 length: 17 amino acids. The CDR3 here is CASSPGQGRRLPQPQHF. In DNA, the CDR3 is TGTGCCAGCTCACCCGGACAGGGTAGGAGATTGCCTCAGCCCCAGCATTTT.